What follows are 15 T cell receptor beta chains derived from one specimen sequenced in a study of spatial heterogeneity in lung cancer. The time point was: sample taken at primary tumor resection. A single record per CDR3 protein comes from TCRdb applying MiXCR to the 5' RACE reads. The table shows over 250 distinct CDR3 sequences, with 21% occurring only once. Sequenced here: normal lung tissue next to the tumor, sampled at surgery. Source of these receptors: a male donor with early-stage non-small cell lung cancer.

Notes on this clonotype: The CDR3 end shows no conserved phenylalanine or tryptophan, and so a read error is likely. The genes are TRBV27 and TRBJ1-6; D remains ambiguous. This CDR3 region has 15 residues. The germline V gene has CDR1 MNHEY and CDR2 SMNVEV (reference sequence). CDR3 amino acids: CASCFQPLANSPLHL. In nucleotides, the CDR3 is TGTGCCAGCTGTTTCCAGCCCCTGGCGAATTCACCCCTCCACTTA.

This clonotype turned up a few times. The chain is built from TRBV4-1 and TRBJ2-3; no reliable D call. Germline V gene lookup returns CDR1 MGHRA and CDR2 YSYEKL. This CDR3 is 17 amino acids long. With 1 base removed from V and 1 base from J, the gap between germline ends came to 15 bases. This CDR3 reads CASSQVVTTERTDTQYF. The CDR3 nucleotides are TGCGCCAGCAGCCAAGTTGTGACGACGGAACGCACAGATACGCAGTATTTT.

The gene calls are TRBV7-6 and TRBJ2-7; tentatively, D is TRBD1 (6 bases). The ends were cut back, 1 base at V and 7 bases at J, with 20 bases in the middle. The CDR3 contains 16 residues. The germline V gene has CDR1 SGHVS and CDR2 FNYEAQ. As DNA, the CDR3 is TGTGCCAGCAGCTTAGGGGGGCCCGTGACAGTAAATGAGCAGTACTTC. Its protein is CASSLGGPVTVNEQYF.

This clonotype is deemed hyperexpanded. The chain carries TRBV12-3 or TRBV12-4 and TRBJ2-1, with D perhaps matching TRBD1 (5 bases). V was cut by 6 bases and J by 3 bases, with 12 bases left in between. This CDR3 is built from 14 residues. Written as DNA, the CDR3 is TGTGCCAGCAGCCCGTCGGACATCTACAATGAGCAGTTCTTC. This encodes CASSPSDIYNEQFF.

This clonotype is medium-sized (0.01 to 0.1%). The chain recombines TRBV19 with TRBJ1-2; 7 nucleotides align to TRBD1. Germline-derived CDR1 and CDR2 are LNHDA and SQIVND (reference sequence). With 7 bases clipped from V and 2 bases from J, the junction kept 4 bases outside the gene matches. There are 13 residues in the CDR3. As DNA, the CDR3 is TGTGCCAGTACGCCGACAGGGAACTATGGCTACACCTTC. It translates to CASTPTGNYGYTF.

This clonotype is classed as medium-sized. V usage is TRBV5-1 and J usage is TRBJ2-2; TRBD2 matches 12 bases. The length of the CDR3 is 15 residues. Per the germline V gene, CDR1 is SGHRS and CDR2 is YFSETQ. J gave up 4 bases and V 4 bases, and 2 bases lay outside the gene matches. This chain's CDR3 is CASSPTSGGTGELFF. CDR3 nucleotides: TGCGCCAGCAGCCCGACTAGCGGGGGCACCGGGGAGCTGTTTTTT.

This clonotype was seen more than once but under ten times. The chain employs TRBV4-1 and TRBJ2-1, with D unclear. Trimming removed 0 bases at V and 7 bases at J, with 13 bases between. The CDR3 is 15 amino acids. The germline gives CDR1 MGHRA, CDR2 YSYEKL. The CDR3 is CASSQDGEVGNEQFF. Written as DNA, the CDR3 is TGCGCCAGCAGCCAAGATGGCGAGGTTGGTAATGAGCAGTTCTTC.

Worth noting for this clonotype: The germline gene is not matched at one end of the junction; a read error may be the cause. CDR3 loop: CTSSSEPGTARGHTF. As DNA, the CDR3 is TGCACCAGCAGCTCGGAACCCGGGACAGCGAGGGGCCACACCTTC. V is TRBV5-1 and J is TRBJ1-2, with 7 nucleotides matching TRBD1. This CDR3 region has 15 residues. Germline V gene data show CDR1 as SGHRS and CDR2 as YFSETQ. The entire variable domain, with the rest obtained from reference TRBV5-1 and TRBJ1-2, is as follows: KAGVTQTPRYLIKTRGQQVTLSCSPISGHRSVSWYQQTPGQGLQFLFEYFSETQRNKGNFPGRFSGRQFSNSRSEMNVSTLELGDSALYLCTSSSEPGTARGHTFGSGTRLTVV.

By frequency in the sample, this clonotype is hyperexpanded. The rearrangement links TRBV12-3 or TRBV12-4 to TRBJ2-3; a possible D gene is TRBD1 (6 bases). The CDR3 totals 14 residues. V was cut by 5 bases and J by 0 bases, with 9 bases left in between. CDR3 nucleotide sequence: TGTGCCAGCAGTCCGGGACATAGCACAGATACGCAGTATTTT. Translated: CASSPGHSTDTQYF.

By sample share, this clonotype is large. This sequence may be a read error, since a much larger clone differs from it by one base. V usage is TRBV12-3 or TRBV12-4 and J usage is TRBJ2-3, with a possible D match to TRBD1 (6 bases). CDR3 length: 14 residues. The CDR3 spells CANSPGHSTDTQYF. DNA of the CDR3: TGTGCCAACAGTCCGGGACATAGCACAGATACGCAGTATTTT.

This clonotype is large by share. The genes are TRBV10-3 and TRBJ2-7; 9 nucleotides line up with TRBD1. CDR1 is ENHRY, CDR2 SYGVKD, per germline. The CDR3 spans 13 residues. With V trimmed by 5 bases and J by 6 bases, 5 bases remained unmatched. DNA for the CDR3: TGTGCCATCAGTCCGGGACAGGGCCTCGAGCAGTACTTC. Its protein product is CAISPGQGLEQYF.

By frequency in the sample, this clonotype is large. The rearrangement uses TRBV12-3 or TRBV12-4 and TRBJ2-3; D is unclear. The CDR3 extends over 16 amino acids. V dropped 3 bases and J dropped 4 bases, with 17 bases sitting between them. CDR3 DNA: TGTGCCAGCAGTTTCGGCCCGACCCCCGCCCCAGATACGCAGTATTTT. Translating it yields CASSFGPTPAPDTQYF.

This clonotype is large (0.1 to 1%) by share. CDR3 sequence reads: CATGAGYSGANVLTF. The CDR3 nucleotides are TGTGCCACTGGCGCGGGCTACTCTGGGGCCAACGTCCTGACTTTC. The J gene is TRBJ2-6, the V gene TRBV19; maybe TRBD2 (5 bases). The V end lost 10 bases, the J end lost 0 bases, and 13 bases lay between the germline ends. The V gene's germline CDR1 is LNHDA and CDR2 SQIVND (reference sequence). The CDR3 totals 15 residues.

This clonotype qualifies as hyperexpanded. This rearrangement joins TRBV6-2 or TRBV6-3 to TRBJ2-3; D is undetermined. Trimming cost V 6 bases and J 6 bases, with 10 bases left between them. The germline V gene encodes CDR1 MNHEY and CDR2 SVGEGT. The CDR3 extends over 12 amino acids. CDR3 sequence: CASSGLSDTQYF. Written as DNA, the CDR3 is TGTGCCAGCAGCGGTCTCTCGGATACGCAGTATTTT.

This clonotype rates as hyperexpanded. This chain joins TRBV12-3 or TRBV12-4 and TRBJ2-1, with D perhaps TRBD2 (6 bases). The CDR3 is 16 residues long. Deletions cut 6 bases from V and 2 bases from J, with 17 bases between. The CDR3 here is CASSRNAGRTYNEQFF. The CDR3 nucleotides read TGTGCCAGCAGCCGAAACGCGGGACGGACCTACAATGAGCAGTTCTTC.